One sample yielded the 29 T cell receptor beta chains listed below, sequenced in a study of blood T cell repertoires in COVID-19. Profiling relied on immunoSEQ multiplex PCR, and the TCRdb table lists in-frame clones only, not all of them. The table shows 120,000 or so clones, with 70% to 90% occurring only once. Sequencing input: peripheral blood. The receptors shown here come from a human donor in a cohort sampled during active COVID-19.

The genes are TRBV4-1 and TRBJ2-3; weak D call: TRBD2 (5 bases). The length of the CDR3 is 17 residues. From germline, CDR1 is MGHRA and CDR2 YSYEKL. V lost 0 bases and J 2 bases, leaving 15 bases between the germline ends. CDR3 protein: CASSQDRPSRPTDTQYF. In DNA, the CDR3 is TGCGCCAGCAGCCAAGATAGGCCTAGCCGACCCACAGATACGCAGTATTTT.

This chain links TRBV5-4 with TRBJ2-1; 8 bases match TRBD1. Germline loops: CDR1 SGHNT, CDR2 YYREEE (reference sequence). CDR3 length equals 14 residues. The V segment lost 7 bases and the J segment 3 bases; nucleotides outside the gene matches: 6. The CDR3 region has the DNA TGTGCCAGCCAGGGGGCGGGACTCTACAATGAGCAGTTCTTC. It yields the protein CASQGAGLYNEQFF. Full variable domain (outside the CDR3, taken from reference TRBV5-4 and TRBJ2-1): ETGVTQSPTHLIKTRGQQVTLRCSSQSGHNTVSWYQQALGQGPQFIFQYYREEENGRGNFPPRFSGLQFPNYSSELNVNALELDDSALYLCASQGAGLYNEQFFGPGTRLTVL.

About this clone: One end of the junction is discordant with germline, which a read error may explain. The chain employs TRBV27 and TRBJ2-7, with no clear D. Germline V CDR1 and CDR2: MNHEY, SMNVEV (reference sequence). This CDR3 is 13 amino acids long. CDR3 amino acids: CAPIGVKSYEQYF. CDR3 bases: TGCGCTCCAATTGGAGTGAAGTCCTACGAGCAGTACTTC.

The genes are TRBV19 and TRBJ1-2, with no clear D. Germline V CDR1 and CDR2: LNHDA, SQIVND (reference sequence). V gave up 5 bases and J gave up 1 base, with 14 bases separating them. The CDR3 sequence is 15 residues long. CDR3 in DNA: TGTGCCAGTAGTCTGGGCCCGATCATTAACTATGGCTACACCTTC. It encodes CASSLGPIINYGYTF. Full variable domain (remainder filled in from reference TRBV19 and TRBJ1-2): DGGITQSPKYLFRKEGQNVTLSCEQNLNHDAMYWYRQDPGQGLRLIYYSQIVNDFQKGDIAEGYSVSREKKESFPLTVTSAQKNPTAFYLCASSLGPIINYGYTFGSGTRLTVV.

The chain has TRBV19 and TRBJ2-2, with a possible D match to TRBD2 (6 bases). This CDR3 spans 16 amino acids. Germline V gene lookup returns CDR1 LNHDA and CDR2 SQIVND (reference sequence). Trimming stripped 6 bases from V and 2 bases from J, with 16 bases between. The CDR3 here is CASSPRGRPNTGELFF. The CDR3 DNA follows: TGTGCCAGTAGCCCCCGGGGGAGACCCAACACCGGGGAGCTGTTTTTT.

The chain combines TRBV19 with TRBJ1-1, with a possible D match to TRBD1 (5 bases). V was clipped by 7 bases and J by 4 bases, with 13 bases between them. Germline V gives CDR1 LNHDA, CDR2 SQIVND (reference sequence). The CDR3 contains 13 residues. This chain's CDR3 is CASTKWGGTEAFF. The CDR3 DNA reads TGTGCCAGTACTAAATGGGGGGGCACTGAAGCTTTCTTT.

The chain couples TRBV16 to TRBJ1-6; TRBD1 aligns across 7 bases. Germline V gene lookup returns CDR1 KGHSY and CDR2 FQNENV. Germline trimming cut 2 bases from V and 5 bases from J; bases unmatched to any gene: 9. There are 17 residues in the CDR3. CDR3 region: CASSQENRGFDNSPLHF. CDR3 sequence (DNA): TGTGCCAGCAGCCAAGAGAACAGGGGTTTTGATAATTCACCCCTCCACTTT.

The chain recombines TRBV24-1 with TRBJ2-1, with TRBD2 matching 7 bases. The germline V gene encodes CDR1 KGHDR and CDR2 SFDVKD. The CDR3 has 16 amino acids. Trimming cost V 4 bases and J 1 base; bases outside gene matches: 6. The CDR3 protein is CATSDRDYVSYNEQFF. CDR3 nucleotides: TGTGCCACCAGTGACAGGGACTATGTGTCCTACAATGAGCAGTTCTTC.

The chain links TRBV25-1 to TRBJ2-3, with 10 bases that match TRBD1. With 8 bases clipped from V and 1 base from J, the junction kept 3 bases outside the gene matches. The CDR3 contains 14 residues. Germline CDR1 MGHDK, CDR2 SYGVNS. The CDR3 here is CASEGTGGTDTQYF. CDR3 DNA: TGTGCCAGCGAAGGGACAGGGGGCACAGATACGCAGTATTTT.

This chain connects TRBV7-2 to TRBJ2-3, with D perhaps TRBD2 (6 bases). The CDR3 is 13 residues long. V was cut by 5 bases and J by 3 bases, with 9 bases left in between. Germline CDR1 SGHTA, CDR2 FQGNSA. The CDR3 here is CASSGTYTDTQYF. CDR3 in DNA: TGTGCCAGCAGCGGGACTTATACAGATACGCAGTATTTT.

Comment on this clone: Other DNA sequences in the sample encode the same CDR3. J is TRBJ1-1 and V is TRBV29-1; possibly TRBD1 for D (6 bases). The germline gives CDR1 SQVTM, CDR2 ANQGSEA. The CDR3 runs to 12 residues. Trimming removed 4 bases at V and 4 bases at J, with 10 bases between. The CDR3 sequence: CSVVQGGTEAFF. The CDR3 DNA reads TGCAGCGTTGTACAGGGCGGCACTGAAGCTTTCTTT.

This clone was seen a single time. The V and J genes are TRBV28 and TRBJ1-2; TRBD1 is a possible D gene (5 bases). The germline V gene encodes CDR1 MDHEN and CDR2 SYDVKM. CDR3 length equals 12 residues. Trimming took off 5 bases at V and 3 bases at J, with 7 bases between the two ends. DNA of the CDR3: TGTGCCAGCAGTCAGGGTGACTATGGCTACACCTTC. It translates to CASSQGDYGYTF.

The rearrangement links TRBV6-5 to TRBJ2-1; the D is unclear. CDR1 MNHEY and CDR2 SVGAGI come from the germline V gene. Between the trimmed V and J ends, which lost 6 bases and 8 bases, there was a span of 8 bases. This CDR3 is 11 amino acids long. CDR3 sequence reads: CASSHSHEQFF. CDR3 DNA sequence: TGTGCCAGCAGCCATAGCCATGAGCAGTTCTTC.

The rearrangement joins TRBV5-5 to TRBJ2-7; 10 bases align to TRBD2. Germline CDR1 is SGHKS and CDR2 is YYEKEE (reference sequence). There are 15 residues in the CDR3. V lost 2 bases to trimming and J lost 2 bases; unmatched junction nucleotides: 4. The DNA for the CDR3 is TGTGCCAGCAGCTTAGAGCGGGAGGGCCCCTACGAGCAGTACTTC. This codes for CASSLEREGPYEQYF.

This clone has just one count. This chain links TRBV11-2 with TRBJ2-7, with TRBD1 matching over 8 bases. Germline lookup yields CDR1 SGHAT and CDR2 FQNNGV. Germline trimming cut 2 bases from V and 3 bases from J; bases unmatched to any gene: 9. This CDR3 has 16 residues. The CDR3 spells CASSLPGGGPLYEQYF. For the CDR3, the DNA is TGTGCCAGCAGCTTACCAGGGGGCGGCCCTCTCTACGAGCAGTACTTC.

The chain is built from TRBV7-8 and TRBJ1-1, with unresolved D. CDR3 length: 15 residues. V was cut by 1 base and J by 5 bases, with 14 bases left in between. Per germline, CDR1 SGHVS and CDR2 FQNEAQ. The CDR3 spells CASSLVLGSTTEAFF. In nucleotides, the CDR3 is TGTGCCAGCAGCTTAGTCTTGGGGAGTACAACTGAAGCTTTCTTT.

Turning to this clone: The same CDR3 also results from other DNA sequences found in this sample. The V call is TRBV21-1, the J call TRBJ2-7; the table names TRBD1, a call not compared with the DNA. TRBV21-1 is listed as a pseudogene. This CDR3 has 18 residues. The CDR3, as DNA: TGTGCCAGCAGCAAAGTCCTAACTGTCAGGGTCCTCTCCTATGAGCAGTACTTC. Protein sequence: CASSKVLTVRVLSYEQYF.

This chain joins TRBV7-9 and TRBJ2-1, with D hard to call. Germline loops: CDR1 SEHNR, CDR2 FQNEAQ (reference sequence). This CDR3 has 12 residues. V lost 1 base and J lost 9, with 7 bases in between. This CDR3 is CASSLEQVEQFF. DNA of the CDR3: TGTGCCAGCAGCTTAGAGCAGGTTGAGCAGTTCTTC.

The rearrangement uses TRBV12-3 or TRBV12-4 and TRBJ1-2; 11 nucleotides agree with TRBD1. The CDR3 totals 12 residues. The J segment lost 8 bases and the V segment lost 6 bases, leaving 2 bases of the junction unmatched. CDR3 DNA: TGTGCCAGCAGCCGGACAGGGGGCGGCTACACCTTC. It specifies CASSRTGGGYTF.

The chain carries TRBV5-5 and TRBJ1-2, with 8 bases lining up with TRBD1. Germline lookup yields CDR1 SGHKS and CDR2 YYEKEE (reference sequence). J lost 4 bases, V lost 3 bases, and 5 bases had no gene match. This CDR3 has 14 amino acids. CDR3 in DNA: TGTGCCAGCAGCTGGGAGGACAGGGCCTATGGCTACACCTTC. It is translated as CASSWEDRAYGYTF.

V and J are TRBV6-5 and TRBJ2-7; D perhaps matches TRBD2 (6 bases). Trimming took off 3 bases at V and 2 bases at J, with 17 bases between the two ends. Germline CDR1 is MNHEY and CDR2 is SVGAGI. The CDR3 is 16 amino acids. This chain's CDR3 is CASSYGARRGPYEQYF. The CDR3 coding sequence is TGTGCCAGCAGTTATGGGGCAAGGAGGGGCCCCTACGAGCAGTACTTC.

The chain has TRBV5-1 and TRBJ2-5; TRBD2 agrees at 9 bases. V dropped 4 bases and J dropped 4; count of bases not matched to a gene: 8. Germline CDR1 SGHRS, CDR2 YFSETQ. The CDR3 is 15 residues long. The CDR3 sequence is CASSAGTSLGETQYF. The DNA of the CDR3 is TGCGCCAGCAGCGCCGGGACTAGCTTGGGAGAGACCCAGTACTTC.

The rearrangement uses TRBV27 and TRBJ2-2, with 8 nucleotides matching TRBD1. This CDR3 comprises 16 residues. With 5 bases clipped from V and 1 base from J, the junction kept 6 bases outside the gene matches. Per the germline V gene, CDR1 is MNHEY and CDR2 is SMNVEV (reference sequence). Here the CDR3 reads CASSIWTGMNTGELFF. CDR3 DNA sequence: TGTGCCAGCAGTATATGGACAGGGATGAACACCGGGGAGCTGTTTTTT.

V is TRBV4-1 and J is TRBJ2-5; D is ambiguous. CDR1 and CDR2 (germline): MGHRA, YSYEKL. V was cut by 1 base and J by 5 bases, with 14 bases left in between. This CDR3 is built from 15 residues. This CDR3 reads CASSQGPARIETQYF. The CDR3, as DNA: TGCGCCAGCAGCCAAGGGCCCGCGAGGATTGAGACCCAGTACTTC.

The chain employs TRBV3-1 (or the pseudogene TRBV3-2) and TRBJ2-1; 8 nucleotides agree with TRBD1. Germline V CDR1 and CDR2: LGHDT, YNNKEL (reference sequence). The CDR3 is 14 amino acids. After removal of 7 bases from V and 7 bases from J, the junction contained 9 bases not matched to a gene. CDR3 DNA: TGTGCCAGCACCTCCCCGTGGACAGGGAATGAGCAGTTCTTC. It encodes CASTSPWTGNEQFF.

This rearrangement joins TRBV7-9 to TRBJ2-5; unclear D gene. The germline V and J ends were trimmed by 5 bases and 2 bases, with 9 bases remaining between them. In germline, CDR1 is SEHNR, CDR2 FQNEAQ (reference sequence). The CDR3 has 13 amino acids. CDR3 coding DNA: TGTGCCAGCAGCGATCCCGGGCAAGAGACCCAGTACTTC. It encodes CASSDPGQETQYF.

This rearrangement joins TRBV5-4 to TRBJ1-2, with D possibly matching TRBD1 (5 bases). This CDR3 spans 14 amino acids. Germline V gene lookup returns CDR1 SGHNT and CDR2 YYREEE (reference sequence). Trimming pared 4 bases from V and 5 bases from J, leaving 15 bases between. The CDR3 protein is CASSPQGGQYGYTF. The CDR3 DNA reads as TGTGCCAGCAGCCCGCAGGGAGGGCAGTATGGCTACACCTTC.

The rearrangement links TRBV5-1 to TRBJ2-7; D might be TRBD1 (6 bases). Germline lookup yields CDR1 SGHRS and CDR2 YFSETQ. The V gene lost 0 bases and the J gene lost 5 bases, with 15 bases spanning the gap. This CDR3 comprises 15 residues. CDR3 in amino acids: CASSLARGFVDEQYF. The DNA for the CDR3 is TGCGCCAGCAGCTTGGCGAGGGGGTTCGTTGACGAGCAGTACTTC. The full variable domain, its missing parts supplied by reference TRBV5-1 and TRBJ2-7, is KAGVTQTPRYLIKTRGQQVTLSCSPISGHRSVSWYQQTPGQGLQFLFEYFSETQRNKGNFPGRFSGRQFSNSRSEMNVSTLELGDSALYLCASSLARGFVDEQYFGPGTRLTVT.

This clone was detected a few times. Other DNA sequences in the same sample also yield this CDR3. The CDR3 sequence: CASSFPTENQPQHF. The CDR3 nucleotides are TGTGCCAGCAGTTTTCCGACAGAAAATCAGCCCCAGCATTTT. The chain links TRBV28 to TRBJ1-5; D may be TRBD1 (5 bases). There are 14 residues in the CDR3. V shed 3 bases and J shed 4 bases, with 10 bases lying between them. Germline V gene data show CDR1 as MDHEN and CDR2 as SYDVKM.